This T cell receptor beta chain was sequenced for a study of cytomegalovirus exposure and HLA in healthy donors. Study results and caveats: Rarity marked most TCR sequences, yet some public TCRs occurred in many donors. A few of the chains that were CMV-associated were confirmed in vitro to be specific for CMV antigens.

TCRdb's table, derived via immunoSEQ multiplex PCR, lists solely in-frame clones and lacks some. The sample consists of some 210,000 clones, roughly 84% of them appearing once. Comments on this clone: Antigen specificity is unknown.

V lost 3 bases to trimming and J lost 0 bases; unmatched junction nucleotides: 16. The CDR3 length is 20 residues. CDR1 and CDR2 (germline): SGDLS, YYNGEE. The chain joins TRBV9 to TRBJ2-2; 8 nucleotides agree with TRBD1. The TCR was taken from a woman aged 18-35 years in good health and CMV-seropositive. Material for sequencing was PBMCs. The CDR3 bases are TGTGCCAGCAGCGGAATTGGGACAGGCATAGGAACCGCGAACACCGGGGAGCTGTTTTTT. It codes for CASSGIGTGIGTANTGELFF. Supplemented by reference TRBV9 and TRBJ2-2, the full variable domain reads DSGVTQTPKHLITATGQRVTLRCSPRSGDLSVYWYQQSLDQGLQFLIQYYNGEERAKGNILERFSAQQFPDLHSELNLSSLELGDSALYFCASSGIGTGIGTANTGELFFGEGSRLTVL.